A single sample is the source of the 20 T cell receptor beta chains below, sequenced in a study of T-cell reconstitution after alpha-beta-depleted transplantation in children. TCRbeta library construction was performed incorporating unique molecular identifiers. A single record per CDR3 protein comes from TCRdb applying MiXCR to the PCR reads. The repertoire holds about 440,000 distinct CDR3 sequences, with 43% as singletons. Material: PBMCs, obtained before TCRalphabeta/CD19-depleted stem cell transplant. The receptors derive from a girl aged 2-10 years with aplastic anemia, due to receive a stem cell transplant.

The V gene is TRBV14, the J gene TRBJ2-5, with D possibly matching TRBD2 (6 bases). The germline V and J ends were trimmed by 0 bases and 6 bases, with 8 bases remaining between them. Germline V gives CDR1 SGHDN, CDR2 FVKESK. The CDR3 loop spans 13 amino acids. The CDR3 bases are TGTGCCAGCAGCCAAGATCTAGCGCAGACCCAGTACTTC. Translation: CASSQDLAQTQYF.

This chain joins TRBV5-6 and TRBJ2-1, with TRBD2 identical over 14 bases. CDR1 is SGHDT, CDR2 YYEEEE, per germline. The CDR3 is 15 amino acids. After removal of 3 bases from V and 7 bases from J, the junction contained 3 bases not matched to a gene. CDR3 sequence (DNA): TGTGCCAGCAGCTGGGGACTAGCGGGAGTAAATGAGCAGTTCTTC. It specifies CASSWGLAGVNEQFF.

This clonotype was counted ten times or more. The chain has TRBV29-1 and TRBJ2-2; D gene ambiguous. The CDR3 has 15 amino acids. Germline CDR1 reads SQVTM; CDR2 reads ANQGSEA. V lost 5 bases and J lost 2, with 15 bases in between. CDR3 residues: CSVSGDRPNTGELFF. CDR3 sequence (DNA): TGCAGCGTTTCGGGCGATCGCCCCAACACCGGGGAGCTGTTTTTT.

The V call is TRBV11-2, the J call TRBJ1-5; D gene unclear. The ends were cut back, 2 bases at V and 0 bases at J, with 8 bases in the middle. The length of the CDR3 is 15 residues. CDR1 is SGHAT, CDR2 FQNNGV, per germline. Here the CDR3 reads CASSLSSVSNQPQHF. The CDR3 DNA reads as TGTGCCAGCAGCTTAAGTTCAGTTAGCAATCAGCCCCAGCATTTT.

At least ten counts were recorded for this clonotype. V usage is TRBV7-3 and J usage is TRBJ2-3; TRBD2 matches 8 bases. In germline, CDR1 is SGHTA, CDR2 FQGTGA. The CDR3 is 13 residues long. V shed 2 bases, J shed 5 bases, and the junction held 0 bases outside the gene matches. The chain's CDR3 is CASSLLAGDTQYF. In DNA form, the CDR3 reads TGTGCCAGCAGCTTACTAGCGGGAGATACGCAGTATTTT. Full variable domain (outside the CDR3, taken from reference TRBV7-3 and TRBJ2-3): GAGVSQTPSNKVTEKGKYVELRCDPISGHTALYWYRQSLGQGPEFLIYFQGTGAADDSGLPNDRFFAVRPEGSVSTLKIQRTERGDSAVYLCASSLLAGDTQYFGPGTRLTVL.

The CDR3 protein is CASSLGSDRVNGNEQFF. The CDR3 DNA reads as TGCGCCAGCAGCTTGGGGTCCGACAGGGTTAATGGCAATGAGCAGTTCTTC. The chain recombines TRBV5-1 with TRBJ2-1; 7 bases line up with TRBD1. Trimming took 0 bases from V and 6 from J; bases not matched to a gene: 12. This CDR3 region has 17 residues. Germline assignment: CDR1 SGHRS and CDR2 YFSETQ.

The V gene is TRBV28, the J gene TRBJ1-5, with 8 bases fitting TRBD1. With 4 bases clipped from V and 3 bases from J, the junction kept 2 bases outside the gene matches. The CDR3 spans 14 residues. Germline V gene sequence: CDR1 MDHEN, CDR2 SYDVKM. The CDR3 is CASSSGGLNQPQHF. The CDR3 nucleotides read TGTGCCAGCAGTTCAGGGGGCCTCAATCAGCCCCAGCATTTT.

On this clonotype: This may come from a read error, since a much larger clone is one base off. V is TRBV5-4 and J is TRBJ2-3; D gene ambiguous. Trimming took 8 bases from V and 3 from J, leaving 13 bases between them. From germline, CDR1 is SGHNT and CDR2 YYREEE (reference sequence). This CDR3 has 13 amino acids. The DNA of the CDR3 is TGTGCCAGAAGCCGGACGGTGACAGATACGCAGTATTTT. Protein sequence: CARSRTVTDTQYF.

The chain joins TRBV7-9 to TRBJ2-3; D is perhaps TRBD1 or TRBD2 (5 bases each). The CDR3 loop spans 15 amino acids. With 2 bases removed from V and 4 bases from J, the gap between germline ends came to 13 bases. Germline V gene data show CDR1 as SEHNR and CDR2 as FQNEAQ (reference sequence). CDR3 region: CASSLTTGGPDTQYF. As DNA, the CDR3 is TGTGCCAGCAGCTTAACAACTGGGGGTCCAGATACGCAGTATTTT.

The chain carries TRBV4-1 and TRBJ2-2; TRBD2 matches 9 bases. With 3 bases clipped from V and 7 bases from J, the junction kept 12 bases outside the gene matches. Looked up from germline, CDR1 is MGHRA and CDR2 is YSYEKL. CDR3 size: 17 residues. The chain's CDR3 is CASSQEIAGEFGGELFF. The CDR3 DNA is TGCGCCAGCAGCCAGGAAATAGCGGGAGAATTCGGCGGGGAGCTGTTTTTT.

This clonotype was observed a handful of times. This sequence joins TRBV7-8 and TRBJ2-7; D not certain. This CDR3 is built from 13 residues. Germline CDR1 is SGHVS and CDR2 is FQNEAQ. The V end was cut by 8 bases, the J end by 2 bases, with 13 bases between. CDR3 DNA sequence: TGTGCCAGCGGCCCGAGACTCACCTACGAGCAGTACTTC. It codes for CASGPRLTYEQYF.

This clonotype was seen a few times. The chain recombines TRBV10-3 with TRBJ2-7; D not resolved. Looked up from germline, CDR1 is ENHRY and CDR2 is SYGVKD. The CDR3 extends over 15 amino acids. Trimming stripped 0 bases from V and 5 bases from J, with 14 bases between. The CDR3 nucleotides read TGTGCCATCAGTGAGTCGAAAGGGAAGAGCGACGAGCAGTACTTC. It specifies CAISESKGKSDEQYF.

The chain uses TRBV20-1 and TRBJ2-5, with D maybe TRBD2 (6 bases). Deletions cut 0 bases from V and 5 bases from J, with 10 bases between. Germline loops: CDR1 DFQATT, CDR2 SNEGSKA (reference sequence). The CDR3 contains 13 residues. CDR3 in DNA: TGCAGTGCTAGAGACAGCGCGGGGGAGACCCAGTACTTC. This encodes CSARDSAGETQYF.

V gene TRBV18 combines with J gene TRBJ2-5; 8 bases align to TRBD1. Trimming took 4 bases from V and 1 from J; bases not matched to a gene: 2. Germline V lookup: CDR1 KGHSH, CDR2 LQKENI. This CDR3 is built from 14 residues. The CDR3 here is CASSHGQGQETQYF. The CDR3 nucleotides are TGTGCCAGCTCACACGGACAGGGCCAAGAGACCCAGTACTTC.

The table lists this clonotype with a few counts. This chain joins TRBV12-3 or TRBV12-4 and TRBJ2-3, with D unresolved. The ends were cut back, 6 bases at V and 6 bases at J, with 13 bases in the middle. This CDR3 comprises 13 residues. CDR3 amino acids: CASRPRLADTQYF. CDR3 DNA sequence: TGTGCCAGCAGGCCTAGACTTGCTGATACGCAGTATTTT.

The V and J genes are TRBV15 and TRBJ2-1; D is uncertain. Germline V gene data show CDR1 as LNHNV and CDR2 as YYDKDF (reference sequence). V lost 0 bases to trimming and J lost 4 bases, with 13 bases between them. The CDR3 is made up of 16 amino acids. For the CDR3, the DNA is TGTGCCACCAGCAGAGAGGGCCCCGATACTTACAATGAGCAGTTCTTC. It specifies CATSREGPDTYNEQFF.

This clonotype has a handful of counts. V and J are TRBV6-1 and TRBJ2-1; D remains ambiguous. The V end was cut by 6 bases, the J end by 0 bases, with 9 bases between. This CDR3 contains 14 residues. Germline lookup yields CDR1 MNHNS and CDR2 SASEGT. This CDR3 is CASRVPSSYNEQFF. The CDR3, as DNA: TGTGCCAGCAGGGTTCCGAGCTCCTACAATGAGCAGTTCTTC.

This clonotype was recorded a few times. The genes are TRBV6-1 and TRBJ2-7, with D possibly matching TRBD1 (7 bases). The V end was cut by 7 bases, the J end by 3 bases, with 16 bases between. The V gene's germline CDR1 is MNHNS and CDR2 SASEGT. The CDR3 totals 14 residues. CDR3 sequence (DNA): TGTGCCAGCACACCCGGACAGGACTACTACGAGCAGTACTTC. Its translation is CASTPGQDYYEQYF.

The V gene is TRBV3-1, the J gene TRBJ1-2; D is unresolved. Trimming pared 3 bases from V and 3 bases from J, leaving 14 bases between. Germline CDR1 and CDR2: LGHDT and YNNKEL (reference sequence). The CDR3 consists of 15 residues. CDR3 sequence (DNA): TGTGCCAGCAGCCAGGTGTCTCGACGGTACTATGGCTACACCTTC. It is translated as CASSQVSRRYYGYTF.

This clonotype has only a few counts. This chain connects TRBV19 to TRBJ1-5; D might be TRBD1 (5 bases). Deletions cut 4 bases from V and 7 bases from J, with 20 bases between. This CDR3 contains 16 residues. Germline CDR1 and CDR2: LNHDA and SQIVND (reference sequence). CDR3 DNA sequence: TGTGCCAGTAGTAACGTTTGGGCAGGGCGATTGCAGCCCCAGCATTTT. Its translation is CASSNVWAGRLQPQHF.